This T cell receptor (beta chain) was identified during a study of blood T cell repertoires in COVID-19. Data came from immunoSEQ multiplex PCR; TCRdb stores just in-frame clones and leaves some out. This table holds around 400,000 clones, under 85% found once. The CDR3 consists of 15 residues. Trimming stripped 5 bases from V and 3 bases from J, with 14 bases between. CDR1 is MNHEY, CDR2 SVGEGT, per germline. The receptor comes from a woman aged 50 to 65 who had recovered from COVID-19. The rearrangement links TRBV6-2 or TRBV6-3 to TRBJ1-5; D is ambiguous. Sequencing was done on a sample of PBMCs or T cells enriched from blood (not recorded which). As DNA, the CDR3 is TGTGCCAGCAGTCGCTCCCCGGGGTCCAATCAGCCCCAGCATTTT. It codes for CASSRSPGSNQPQHF.